This T cell receptor beta chain came from a study of blood T cell repertoires in COVID-19 (dated by TCRdb to the early 2020s). Broadly, across the study: Samples covering the acute and convalescent phases of COVID-19 were provided by collaborators in the United States, Italy and Spain. The material from the prospective study consisted of cDNA or gDNA derived from T cells, B-cell-depleted T cells, or PBMCs. The dataset comprised deeply sampled blood TCRbeta repertoires from subjects exposed to, actively infected with, or recovered from COVID-19. A freely available public database, intended as a resource for researchers studying the immune response to SARS-CoV-2, is where the repertoires were released. Samples came from the ongoing ImmuneRACE study (first 160 participants) plus 1,254 subjects from 6 global collaborators. Sample metadata almost always included a de-identified subject ID, COVID-19 status, age in years and sex. Where available, HLA class I and class II types were obtained from metadata supplied by the sample provider rather than from assay-based typing.

Here is what the overall study found, with its caveats: The amount of clinical and demographic metadata varied by source and participant and was provided uncurated.

The immunoSEQ Assay, a bias-controlled multiplex PCR, was used to amplify TCRbeta CDR3 regions from genomic DNA. Concerning the study's data processing: The number of nucleated cells in each sample was estimated from the amplification of reference gene primers within the assay. Sequence reads were collapsed and filtered to measure the absolute abundance of every unique TCRbeta CDR3 rearrangement. Productive Simpson clonality was computed per sample as the square root of Simpson's diversity index over productive rearrangements. In TCRdb, the immuneACCESS table is reduced to in-frame sequences with V and J assigned. These tables do not hold every clone; where another copy was compared, an unresolved V gene accounts for under half, and the others remain unexplained. The V and J calls and clone size are taken from that table; D and trimming were inferred from the DNA. This sample has more than 200,000 clones in its table, and over 70% of those were observed once. The leading ten clones occupy around 7.9% of the sample.

From its cysteine to its phenylalanine, the CDR3 spans 15 amino acids. CDR3 DNA is the only sequence kept; it has 45 bases, read in frame from the first base. The junction shows trimming of 3 bases on V and 1 base on J, plus 11 bases between the germline ends. In the germline V gene, CDR1 corresponds to SNHLY and CDR2 to FYNNEI. In its sample, this clone was seen a few times. Its antigen remains unidentified. Within one base of it there is no much larger clone, and no base qualities were kept. The collaborating institutions used their own protocols to collect whole blood in K2EDTA tubes. For TCRbeta analysis, collaborator samples were shipped as frozen whole blood, as isolated PBMCs, or as DNA extracted from either sample type.

The chain is encoded by TRBV2 joined to TRBJ2-3; no D gene is confidently identified. Sequenced material: peripheral blood. This sequence was found in a man in his forties or fifties with active or convalescent COVID-19. The CDR3 in this case is CASSDTTRGTDTQYF. The nucleotide sequence reads as follows: TGTGCCAGCAGTGACACTACAAGAGGCACAGATACGCAGTATTTT.